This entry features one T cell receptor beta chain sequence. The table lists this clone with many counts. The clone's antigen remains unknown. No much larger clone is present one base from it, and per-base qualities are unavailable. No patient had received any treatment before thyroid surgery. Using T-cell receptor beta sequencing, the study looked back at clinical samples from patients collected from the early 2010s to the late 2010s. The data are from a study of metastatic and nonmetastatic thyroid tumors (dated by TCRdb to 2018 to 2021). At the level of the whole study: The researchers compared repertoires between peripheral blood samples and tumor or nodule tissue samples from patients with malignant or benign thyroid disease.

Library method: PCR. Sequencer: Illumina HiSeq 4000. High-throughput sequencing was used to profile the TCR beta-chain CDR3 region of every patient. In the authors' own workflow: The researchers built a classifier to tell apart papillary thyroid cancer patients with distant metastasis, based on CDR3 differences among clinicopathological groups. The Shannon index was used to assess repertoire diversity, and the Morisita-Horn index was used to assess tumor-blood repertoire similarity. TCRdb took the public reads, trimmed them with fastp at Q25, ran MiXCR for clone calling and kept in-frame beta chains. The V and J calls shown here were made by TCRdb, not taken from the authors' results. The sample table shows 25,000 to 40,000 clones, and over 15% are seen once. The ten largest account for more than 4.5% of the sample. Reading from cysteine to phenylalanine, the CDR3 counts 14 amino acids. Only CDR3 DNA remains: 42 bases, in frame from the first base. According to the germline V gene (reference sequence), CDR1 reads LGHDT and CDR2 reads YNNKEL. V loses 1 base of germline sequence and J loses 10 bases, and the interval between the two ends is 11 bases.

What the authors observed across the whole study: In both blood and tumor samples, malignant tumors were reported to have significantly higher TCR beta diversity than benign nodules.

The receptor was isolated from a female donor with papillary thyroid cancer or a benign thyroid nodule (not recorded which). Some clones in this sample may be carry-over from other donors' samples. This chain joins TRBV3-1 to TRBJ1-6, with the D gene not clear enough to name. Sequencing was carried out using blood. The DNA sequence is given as TGTGCCAGCAGCCAAGGGGAGGCGGGCTCACCCCTCCACTTT. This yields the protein CASSQGEAGSPLHF.